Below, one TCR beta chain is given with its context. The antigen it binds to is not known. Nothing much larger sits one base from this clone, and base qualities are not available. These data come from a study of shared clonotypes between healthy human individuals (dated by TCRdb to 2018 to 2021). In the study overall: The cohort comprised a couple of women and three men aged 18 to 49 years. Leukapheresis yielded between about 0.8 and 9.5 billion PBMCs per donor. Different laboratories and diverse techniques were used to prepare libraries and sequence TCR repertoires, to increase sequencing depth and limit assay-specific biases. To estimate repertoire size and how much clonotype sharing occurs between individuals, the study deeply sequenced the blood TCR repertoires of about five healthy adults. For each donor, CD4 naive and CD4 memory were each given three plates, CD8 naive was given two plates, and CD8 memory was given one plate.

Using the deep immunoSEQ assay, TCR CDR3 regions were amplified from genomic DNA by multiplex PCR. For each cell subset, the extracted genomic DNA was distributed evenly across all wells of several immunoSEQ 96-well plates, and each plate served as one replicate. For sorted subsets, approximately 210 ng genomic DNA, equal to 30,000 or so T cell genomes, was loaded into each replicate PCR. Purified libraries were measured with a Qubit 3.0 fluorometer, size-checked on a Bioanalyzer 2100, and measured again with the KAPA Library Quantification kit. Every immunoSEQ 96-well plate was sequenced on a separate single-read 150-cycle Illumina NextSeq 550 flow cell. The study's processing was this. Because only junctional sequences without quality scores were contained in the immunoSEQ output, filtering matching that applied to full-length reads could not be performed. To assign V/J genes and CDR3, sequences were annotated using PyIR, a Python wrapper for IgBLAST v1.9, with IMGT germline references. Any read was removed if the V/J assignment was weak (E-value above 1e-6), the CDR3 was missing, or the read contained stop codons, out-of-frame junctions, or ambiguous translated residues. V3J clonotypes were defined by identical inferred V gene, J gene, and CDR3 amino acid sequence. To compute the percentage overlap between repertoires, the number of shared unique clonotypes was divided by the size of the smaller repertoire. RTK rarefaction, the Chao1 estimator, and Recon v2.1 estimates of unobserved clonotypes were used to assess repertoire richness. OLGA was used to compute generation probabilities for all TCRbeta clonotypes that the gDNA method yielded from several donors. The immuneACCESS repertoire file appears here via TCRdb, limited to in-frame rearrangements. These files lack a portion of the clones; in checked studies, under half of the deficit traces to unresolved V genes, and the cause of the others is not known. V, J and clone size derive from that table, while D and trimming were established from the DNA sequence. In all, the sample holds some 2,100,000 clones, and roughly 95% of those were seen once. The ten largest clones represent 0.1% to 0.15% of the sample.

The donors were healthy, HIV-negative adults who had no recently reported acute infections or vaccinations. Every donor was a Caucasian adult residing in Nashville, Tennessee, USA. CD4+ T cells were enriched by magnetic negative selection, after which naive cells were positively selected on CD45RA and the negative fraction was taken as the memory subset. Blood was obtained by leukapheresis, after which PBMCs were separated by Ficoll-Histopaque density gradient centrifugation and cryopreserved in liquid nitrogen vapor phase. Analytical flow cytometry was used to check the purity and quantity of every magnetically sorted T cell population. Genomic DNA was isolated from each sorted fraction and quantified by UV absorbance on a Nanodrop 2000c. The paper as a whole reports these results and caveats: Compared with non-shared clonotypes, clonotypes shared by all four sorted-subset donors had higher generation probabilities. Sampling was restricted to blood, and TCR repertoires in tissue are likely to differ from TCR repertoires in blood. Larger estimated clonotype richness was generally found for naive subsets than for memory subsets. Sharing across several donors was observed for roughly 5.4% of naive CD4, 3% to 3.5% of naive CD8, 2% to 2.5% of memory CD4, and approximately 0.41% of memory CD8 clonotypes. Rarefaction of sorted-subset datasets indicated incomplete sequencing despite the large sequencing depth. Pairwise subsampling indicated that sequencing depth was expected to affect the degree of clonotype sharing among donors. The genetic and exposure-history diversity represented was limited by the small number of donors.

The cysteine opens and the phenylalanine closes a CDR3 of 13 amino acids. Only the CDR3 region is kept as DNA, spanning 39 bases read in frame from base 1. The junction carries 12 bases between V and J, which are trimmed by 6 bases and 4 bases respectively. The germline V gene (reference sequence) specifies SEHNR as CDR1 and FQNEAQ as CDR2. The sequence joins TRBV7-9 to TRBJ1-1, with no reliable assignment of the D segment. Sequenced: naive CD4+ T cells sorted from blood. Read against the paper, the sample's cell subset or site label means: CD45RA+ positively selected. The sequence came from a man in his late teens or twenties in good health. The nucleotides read TGTGCCAGCAGTTTCCACCAAACCACTGAAGCTTTCTTT. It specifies CASSFHQTTEAFF. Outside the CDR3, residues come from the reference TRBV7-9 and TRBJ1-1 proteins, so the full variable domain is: DTGVSQNPRHKITKRGQNVTFRCDPISEHNRLYWYRQTLGQGPEFLTYFQNEAQLEKSRLLSDRFSAERPKGSFSTLEIQRTEQGDSAMYLCASSFHQTTEAFFGQGTRLTVV.